The present entry profiles one T cell receptor beta chain with its context. It was at deep level that the assay was run. Splitting of each subset's genomic DNA was done evenly across several immunoSEQ plates. The table came from immunoSEQ multiplex PCR; TCRdb's copy has only in-frame clones and leaves some out. The table has some 320,000 clones, about nine tenths seen once; the top ten hold around 15%. The data belong to a study of shared clonotypes between healthy human individuals. All donors were healthy HIV-negative adults lacking recent acute infections or vaccinations. Combination of CD45RO+ cells with CCR7-negative CD45RA+ TemRA cells was used for CD8 memory. The germline CDR1 and CDR2 sequences are SGHNT and YYREEE (reference sequence). This CDR3 spans 14 amino acids. The ends were cut back, 4 bases at V and 2 bases at J, with 13 bases in the middle.

The chain employs TRBV5-4 and TRBJ2-7; TRBD2 is a possible D gene (6 bases). This clonotype was obtained from a man between 18 and 35 years old in good health. The material sequenced was memory CD8+ T cells sorted from blood. Subset: CD45RO+ cells pooled with CCR7-negative TemRA cells. CDR3 nucleotide sequence: TGTGCCAGCAGCGCCTGGGGCGGGACCTACGAGCAGTACTTC. This encodes CASSAWGGTYEQYF.